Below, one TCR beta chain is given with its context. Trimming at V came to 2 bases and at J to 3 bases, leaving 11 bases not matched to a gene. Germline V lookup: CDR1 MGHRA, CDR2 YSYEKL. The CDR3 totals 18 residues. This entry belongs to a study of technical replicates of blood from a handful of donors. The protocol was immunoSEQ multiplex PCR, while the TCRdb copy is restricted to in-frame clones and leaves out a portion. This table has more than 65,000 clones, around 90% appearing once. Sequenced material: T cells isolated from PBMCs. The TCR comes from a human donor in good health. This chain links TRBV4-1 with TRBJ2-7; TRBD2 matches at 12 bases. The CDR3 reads CASSQIPGLAGPHYEQYF. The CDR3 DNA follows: TGCGCCAGCAGCCAAATACCTGGACTAGCGGGACCCCACTACGAGCAGTACTTC.